This T cell receptor (beta chain) was recorded in a study of blood T cell repertoires in COVID-19. The method was immunoSEQ multiplex PCR; TCRdb's version includes in-frame clones alone and lacks a portion of them. This table holds approximately 350,000 clones, around 83% found once. The trim removed 5 bases at V and 5 bases at J, leaving 3 bases unmatched. There are 13 residues in the CDR3. Sequenced material: peripheral blood. This chain joins TRBV12-3 or TRBV12-4 and TRBJ1-1; 9 bases match TRBD1. The TCR comes from a man aged 30-40 years with active or convalescent COVID-19. CDR3 amino acids: CASSTDRGTEAFF. For the CDR3, the DNA is TGTGCCAGCAGTACCGACAGGGGGACTGAAGCTTTCTTT.